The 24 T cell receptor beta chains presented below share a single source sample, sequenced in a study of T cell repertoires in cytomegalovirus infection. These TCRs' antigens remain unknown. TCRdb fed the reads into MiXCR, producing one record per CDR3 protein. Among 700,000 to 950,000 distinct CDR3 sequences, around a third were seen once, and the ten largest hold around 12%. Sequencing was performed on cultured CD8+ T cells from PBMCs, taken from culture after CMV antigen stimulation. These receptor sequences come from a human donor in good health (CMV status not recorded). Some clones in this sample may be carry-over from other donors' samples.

CDR3 protein: CASSLVRGRRYNEQFF. The CDR3 DNA sequence: TGTGCCAGCAGTTTAGTGAGGGGGCGCCGCTACAATGAGCAGTTCTTC. J is TRBJ2-1 and V is TRBV6-1; TRBD1 agrees at 7 bases. This CDR3 contains 16 residues. The germline CDR1 and CDR2 sequences are MNHNS and SASEGT. Trimming took 5 bases from V and 3 from J; bases not matched to a gene: 10.

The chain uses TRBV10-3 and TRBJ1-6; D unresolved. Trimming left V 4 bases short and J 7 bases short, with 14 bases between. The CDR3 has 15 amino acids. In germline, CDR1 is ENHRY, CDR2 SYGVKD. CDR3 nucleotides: TGTGCCATCAGTGGGGAGAAAAATTCGAATTCACCCCTCCACTTT. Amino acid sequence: CAISGEKNSNSPLHF.

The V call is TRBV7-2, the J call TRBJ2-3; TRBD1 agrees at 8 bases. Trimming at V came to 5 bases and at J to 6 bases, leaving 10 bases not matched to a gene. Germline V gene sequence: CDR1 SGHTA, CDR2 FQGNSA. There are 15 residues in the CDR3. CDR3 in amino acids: CASSLGQDPLDTQYF. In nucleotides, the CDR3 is TGTGCCAGCAGCCTGGGACAGGATCCCTTGGATACGCAGTATTTT.

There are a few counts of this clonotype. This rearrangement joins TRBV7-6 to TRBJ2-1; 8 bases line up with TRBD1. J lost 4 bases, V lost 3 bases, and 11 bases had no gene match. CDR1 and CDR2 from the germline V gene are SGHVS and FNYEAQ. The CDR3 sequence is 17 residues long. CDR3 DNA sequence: TGTGCCAGCAGCTTTTCTTCCGGGACAGGTCTTTACAATGAGCAGTTCTTC. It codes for CASSFSSGTGLYNEQFF.

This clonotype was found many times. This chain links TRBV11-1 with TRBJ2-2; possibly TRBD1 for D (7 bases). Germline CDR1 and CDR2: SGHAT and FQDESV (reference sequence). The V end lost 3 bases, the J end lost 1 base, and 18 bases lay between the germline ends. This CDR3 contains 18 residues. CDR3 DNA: TGTGCCAGCAGCTTCAGACTAGACAGGGTTGGGAACACCGGGGAGCTGTTTTTT. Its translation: CASSFRLDRVGNTGELFF.

This CDR3 reads CASGGRGSSSSPTSTDTQYF. In nucleotides, the CDR3 is TGTGCCAGCGGGGGTCGGGGCTCTTCCAGTTCTCCAACTAGCACAGATACGCAGTATTTT. The V and J genes are TRBV27 and TRBJ2-3; D is possibly TRBD1 or TRBD2 (5 bases each). This CDR3 has 20 residues. Germline CDR1 MNHEY, CDR2 SMNVEV (reference sequence). Trimming stripped 8 bases from V and 0 bases from J, with 30 bases between.

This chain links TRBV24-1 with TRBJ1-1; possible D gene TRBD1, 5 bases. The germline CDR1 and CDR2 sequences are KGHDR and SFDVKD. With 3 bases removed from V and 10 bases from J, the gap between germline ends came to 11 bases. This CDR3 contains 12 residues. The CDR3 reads CATSDPAGLAFF. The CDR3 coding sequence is TGTGCCACCAGTGATCCGGCAGGGTTAGCTTTCTTT.

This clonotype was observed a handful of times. CDR3 region: CSARGLYNEQFF. The CDR3, as DNA: TGCAGTGCTAGAGGTCTCTACAATGAGCAGTTCTTC. V is TRBV20-1 and J is TRBJ2-1; D is unclear. V was cut by 1 base and J by 3 bases, with 4 bases left in between. Germline loops: CDR1 DFQATT, CDR2 SNEGSKA (reference sequence). The CDR3 contains 12 residues.

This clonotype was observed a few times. This CDR3 is CASSSGGVTDTQYF. CDR3 coding DNA: TGTGCCAGCAGCTCGGGGGGAGTCACAGATACGCAGTATTTT. The rearrangement links TRBV6-5 to TRBJ2-3; 7 positions match TRBD2. CDR1 MNHEY and CDR2 SVGAGI come from the germline V gene. The CDR3 spans 14 residues. The ends lost 6 bases at V and 2 bases at J; junction bases unmatched: 5.

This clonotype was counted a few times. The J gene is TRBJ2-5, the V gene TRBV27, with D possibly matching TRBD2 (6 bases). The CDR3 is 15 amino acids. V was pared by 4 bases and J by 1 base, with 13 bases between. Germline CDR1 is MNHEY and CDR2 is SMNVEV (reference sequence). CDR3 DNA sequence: TGTGCCAGCAGTTCCATCGGAGGGGTCCAAGAGACCCAGTACTTC. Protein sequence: CASSSIGGVQETQYF.

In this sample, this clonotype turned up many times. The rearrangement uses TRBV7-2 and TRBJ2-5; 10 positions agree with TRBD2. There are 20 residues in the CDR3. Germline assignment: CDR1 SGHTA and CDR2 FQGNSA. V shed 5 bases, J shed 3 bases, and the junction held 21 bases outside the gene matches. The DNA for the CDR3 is TGTGCCAGCAGCAGAGGCGGGCTAGCGGGGGCCCTTGGGTTGGAAGAGACCCAGTACTTC. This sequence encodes CASSRGGLAGALGLEETQYF. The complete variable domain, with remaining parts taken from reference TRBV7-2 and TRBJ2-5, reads GAGVSQSPSNKVTEKGKDVELRCDPISGHTALYWYRQSLGQGLEFLIYFQGNSAPDKSGLPSDRFSAERTGGSVSTLTIQRTQQEDSAVYLCASSRGGLAGALGLEETQYFGPGTRLLVL.

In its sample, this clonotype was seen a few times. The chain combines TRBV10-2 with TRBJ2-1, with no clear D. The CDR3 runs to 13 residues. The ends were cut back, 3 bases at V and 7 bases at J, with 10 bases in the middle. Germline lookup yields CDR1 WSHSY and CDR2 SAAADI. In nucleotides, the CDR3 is TGCGCCAGCAGTGATAAAAGGAATAATGAGCAGTTCTTC. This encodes CASSDKRNNEQFF.

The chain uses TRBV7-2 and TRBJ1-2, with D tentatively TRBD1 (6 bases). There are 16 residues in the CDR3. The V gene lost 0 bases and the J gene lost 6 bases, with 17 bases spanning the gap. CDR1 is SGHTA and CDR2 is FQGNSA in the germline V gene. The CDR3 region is CASSLAGASTGNGYTF. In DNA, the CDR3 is TGTGCCAGCAGCTTAGCGGGGGCCTCAACAGGAAATGGCTACACCTTC.

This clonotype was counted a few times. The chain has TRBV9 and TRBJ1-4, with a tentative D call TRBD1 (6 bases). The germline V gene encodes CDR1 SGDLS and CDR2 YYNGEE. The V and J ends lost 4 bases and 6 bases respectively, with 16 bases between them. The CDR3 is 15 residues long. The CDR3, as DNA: TGTGCCAGCAGCTTAACAGGGATGGGGGATGAAAAACTGTTTTTT. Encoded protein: CASSLTGMGDEKLFF.

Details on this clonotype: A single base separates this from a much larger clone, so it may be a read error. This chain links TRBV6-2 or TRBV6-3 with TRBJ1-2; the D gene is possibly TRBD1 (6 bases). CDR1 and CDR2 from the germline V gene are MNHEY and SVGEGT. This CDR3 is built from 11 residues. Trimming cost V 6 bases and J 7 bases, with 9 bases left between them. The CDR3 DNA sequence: TGTGCCAGCAGCACAGGGCTTGGCTACACCTTC. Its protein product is CASSTGLGYTF.

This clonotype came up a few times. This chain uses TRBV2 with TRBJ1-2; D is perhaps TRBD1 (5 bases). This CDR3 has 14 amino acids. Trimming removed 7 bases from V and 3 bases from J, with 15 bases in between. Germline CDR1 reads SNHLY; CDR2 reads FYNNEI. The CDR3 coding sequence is TGTGCCAGCAAGGGGCTGGGCAGCCACTATGGCTACACCTTC. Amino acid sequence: CASKGLGSHYGYTF.

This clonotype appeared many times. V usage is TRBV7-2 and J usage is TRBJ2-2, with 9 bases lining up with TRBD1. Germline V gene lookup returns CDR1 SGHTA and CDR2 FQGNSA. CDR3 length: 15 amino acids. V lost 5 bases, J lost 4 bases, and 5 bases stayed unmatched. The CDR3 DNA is TGTGCCAGCAGCCCCGGGACAGGGAGCACCGGGGAGCTGTTTTTT. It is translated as CASSPGTGSTGELFF. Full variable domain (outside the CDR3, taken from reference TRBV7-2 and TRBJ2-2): GAGVSQSPSNKVTEKGKDVELRCDPISGHTALYWYRQSLGQGLEFLIYFQGNSAPDKSGLPSDRFSAERTGGSVSTLTIQRTQQEDSAVYLCASSPGTGSTGELFFGEGSRLTVL.

The CDR3, as DNA: TGTGCCAGCAGCGTCCGGGACAGGGACTACAATGAGCAGTTCTTC. Its protein is CASSVRDRDYNEQFF. The rearrangement links TRBV4-2 to TRBJ2-1; 9 nucleotides agree with TRBD1. CDR3 length: 15 amino acids. J was trimmed by 3 bases and V by 5 bases; bases with no gene match: 5. CDR1 is LGHNA, CDR2 YNFKEQ, per germline.

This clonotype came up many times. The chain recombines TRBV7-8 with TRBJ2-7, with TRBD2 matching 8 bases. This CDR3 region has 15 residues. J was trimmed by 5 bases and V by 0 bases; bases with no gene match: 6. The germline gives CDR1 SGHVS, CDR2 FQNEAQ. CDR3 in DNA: TGTGCCAGCAGCTTAGCGCTCGCGGGAGGTGACGAGCAGTACGTC. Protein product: CASSLALAGGDEQYV.

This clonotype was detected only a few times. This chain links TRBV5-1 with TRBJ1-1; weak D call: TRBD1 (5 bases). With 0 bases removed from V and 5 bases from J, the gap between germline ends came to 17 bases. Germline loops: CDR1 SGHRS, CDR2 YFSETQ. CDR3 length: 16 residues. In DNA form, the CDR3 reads TGCGCCAGCAGCTTGGCCTTGGGCCGGGGGGATACTGAAGCTTTCTTT. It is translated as CASSLALGRGDTEAFF.

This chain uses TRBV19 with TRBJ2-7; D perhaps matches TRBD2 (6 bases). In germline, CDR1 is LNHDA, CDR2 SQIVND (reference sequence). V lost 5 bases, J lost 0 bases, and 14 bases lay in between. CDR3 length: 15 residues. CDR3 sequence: CASSPYSGASYEQYF. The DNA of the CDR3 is TGTGCCAGTAGTCCGTATAGCGGAGCCTCCTACGAGCAGTACTTC. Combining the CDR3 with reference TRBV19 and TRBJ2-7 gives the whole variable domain DGGITQSPKYLFRKEGQNVTLSCEQNLNHDAMYWYRQDPGQGLRLIYYSQIVNDFQKGDIAEGYSVSREKKESFPLTVTSAQKNPTAFYLCASSPYSGASYEQYFGPGTRLTVT.

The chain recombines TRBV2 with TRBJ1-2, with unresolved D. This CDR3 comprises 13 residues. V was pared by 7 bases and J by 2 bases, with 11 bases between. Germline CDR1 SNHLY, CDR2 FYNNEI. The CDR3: CASTPRQNYGYTF. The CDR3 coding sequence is TGTGCCAGCACCCCCCGCCAGAACTATGGCTACACCTTC.

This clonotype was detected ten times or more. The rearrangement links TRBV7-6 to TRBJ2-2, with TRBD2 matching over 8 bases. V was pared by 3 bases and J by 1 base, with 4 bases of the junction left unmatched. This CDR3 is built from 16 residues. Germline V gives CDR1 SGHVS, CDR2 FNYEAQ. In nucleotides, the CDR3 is TGTGCCAGCAGCTTTCCGGGGGGGCGGAACACCGGGGAGCTGTTTTTT. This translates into CASSFPGGRNTGELFF.

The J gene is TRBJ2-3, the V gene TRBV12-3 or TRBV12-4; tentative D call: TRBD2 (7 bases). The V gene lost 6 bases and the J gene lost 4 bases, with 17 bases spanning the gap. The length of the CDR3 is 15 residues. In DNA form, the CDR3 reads TGTGCCAGCAGCACTGGGGGGGGGGGCCCAGATACGCAGTATTTT. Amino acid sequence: CASSTGGGGPDTQYF.